The clone carrying this T cell receptor beta chain has a count of ten or more. Its antigen is undetermined. TCRdb fed the 5' RACE reads into MiXCR, producing one record per CDR3 protein. The sample holds approximately 10,000 distinct CDR3 sequences; about a fifth are singletons and the top ten take roughly 44%. This record belongs to a study of spatial heterogeneity in lung cancer. Study background: A consistent excess of beta-chain over alpha-chain sequences was detected. Raw reads contained each unique TCR and UMI combination more than ten times on average. General study results and limits: TCRs found ubiquitously expanded in tumor appeared in blood more at resection than at follow-up.

Documented time point: blood at routine non-recurrence follow-up after resection. Material for sequencing was whole RNA from tumor, nontumor lung or frozen PBMC, left unsorted. V lost 5 bases to trimming and J lost 0 bases; unmatched junction nucleotides: 16. Germline CDR1 SEHNR, CDR2 FQNEAQ (reference sequence). The CDR3 length is 19 residues. V and J are TRBV7-9 and TRBJ1-5; the match to TRBD1 covers 7 bases. The clonotype was recovered from a male donor with early-stage non-small cell lung cancer. The source material was PBMCs, sampled at follow-up. The CDR3 reads CASSNFGGRGKYSNQPQHF. In nucleotides, the CDR3 is TGTGCCAGCAGCAATTTCGGGGGCAGGGGGAAATATAGCAATCAGCCCCAGCATTTT.